This passage covers 29 T cell receptor beta chains from one sample sequenced in a study of OX40 agonist ivuxolimab in advanced cancers. Repertoires were generated with immunoSEQ multiplex PCR, while TCRdb's copy carries only in-frame clones and drops some. Among some 60,000 clones listed, about 89% were seen once. Sample: CD4+ or CD8+ T cells sorted from blood, taken in a trial of the OX40 agonist ivuxolimab. The receptors here all came from an adult with an advanced solid tumor such as melanoma, head and neck, liver or kidney cancer.

V is TRBV28 and J is TRBJ2-2; D is tentatively TRBD1 or TRBD2 (6 bases each). Per germline, CDR1 MDHEN and CDR2 SYDVKM. V was pared by 5 bases and J by 4 bases, with 11 bases between. The CDR3 has 14 residues. The CDR3 DNA is TGTGCCAGCAGTGAGGGGGGTGGCACCGGGGAGCTGTTTTTT. Translated: CASSEGGGTGELFF.

This clone was observed once. The rearrangement uses TRBV18 and TRBJ2-5; the D gene is possibly TRBD1 (6 bases). Germline CDR1 reads KGHSH; CDR2 reads LQKENI. This CDR3 is 13 amino acids long. Deletions cut 8 bases from V and 5 bases from J, with 15 bases between. For the CDR3, the DNA is TGTGCCAGCACCAAGGGGGAGAGGGAGACCCAGTACTTC. Its protein is CASTKGERETQYF.

The V call is TRBV6-5, the J call TRBJ2-7; D unresolved. CDR3 length: 14 residues. V was trimmed by 0 bases and J by 3 bases, leaving 9 bases between them. In germline, CDR1 is MNHEY, CDR2 SVGAGI. Here the CDR3 DNA reads TGTGCCAGCAGTTACTCGAAGGGCGGCTACGAGCAGTACTTC. Translated, it gives CASSYSKGGYEQYF.

The V call is TRBV2, the J call TRBJ2-7, with D perhaps being TRBD1 or TRBD2 (6 bases each). Germline assignment: CDR1 SNHLY and CDR2 FYNNEI. The CDR3 loop spans 15 amino acids. V was clipped by 0 bases and J by 6 bases, with 15 bases between them. The CDR3 DNA sequence: TGTGCCAGCAGTGAAGCGCCGGGGGCACTGACCGAGCAGTACTTC. Its protein product is CASSEAPGALTEQYF.

V is TRBV6-6 and J is TRBJ2-2, with 8 bases aligning to TRBD1. The V and J ends lost 0 bases and 4 bases, in that order; junction bases with no gene match: 4. The CDR3 loop spans 16 amino acids. Germline CDR1 and CDR2: MNHNY and SVGAGI (reference sequence). For the CDR3, the DNA is TGTGCCAGCAGTTACTCGAAAGGACAGGGCACCGGGGAGCTGTTTTTT. This codes for CASSYSKGQGTGELFF.

The rearrangement joins TRBV28 to TRBJ2-6, with D unclear. V was shortened by 4 bases and J by 2 bases, with 12 bases between the two germline ends. The CDR3 is made up of 16 amino acids. CDR1 is MDHEN and CDR2 is SYDVKM in the germline V gene. The CDR3 sequence is CASSSGPTPGANVLTF. In DNA form, the CDR3 reads TGTGCCAGCAGTTCCGGGCCAACACCTGGGGCCAACGTCCTGACTTTC. Together with reference TRBV28 and TRBJ2-6, the CDR3 gives the full variable domain: DVKVTQSSRYLVKRTGEKVFLECVQDMDHENMFWYRQDPGLGLRLIYFSYDVKMKEKGDIPEGYSVSREKKERFSLILESASTNQTSMYLCASSSGPTPGANVLTFGAGSRLTVL.

The chain employs TRBV5-4 and TRBJ2-7, with no clear D. V lost 0 bases to trimming and J lost 3 bases, with 7 bases between them. Germline V gene sequence: CDR1 SGHNT, CDR2 YYREEE (reference sequence). The CDR3 is 13 residues long. CDR3 nucleotide sequence: TGTGCCAGCAGCTTGGACCCAAACTACGAGCAGTACTTC. Protein: CASSLDPNYEQYF. Together with reference TRBV5-4 and TRBJ2-7, the CDR3 gives the full variable domain: ETGVTQSPTHLIKTRGQQVTLRCSSQSGHNTVSWYQQALGQGPQFIFQYYREEENGRGNFPPRFSGLQFPNYSSELNVNALELDDSALYLCASSLDPNYEQYFGPGTRLTVT.

The J gene is TRBJ2-7, the V gene TRBV29-1; 10 nucleotides agree with TRBD1. The V segment lost 6 bases and the J segment 3 bases; nucleotides outside the gene matches: 11. From germline, CDR1 is SQVTM and CDR2 ANQGSEA. The CDR3 loop spans 15 amino acids. CDR3 DNA sequence: TGCAGCGTCGACATCCCGGGACAGGGGAACTACGAGCAGTACTTC. It translates to CSVDIPGQGNYEQYF.

This clone was seen once. The V and J genes are TRBV18 and TRBJ2-3; a weak D match, TRBD2 (5 bases). V gave up 4 bases and J gave up 2 bases, with 10 bases separating them. The CDR3 consists of 14 residues. Looked up from germline, CDR1 is KGHSH and CDR2 is LQKENI. The DNA for the CDR3 is TGTGCCAGCTCACTAAGCGGTTCCACAGATACGCAGTATTTT. It yields the protein CASSLSGSTDTQYF. The full variable domain, its missing parts supplied by reference TRBV18 and TRBJ2-3, is NAGVMQNPRHLVRRRGQEARLRCSPMKGHSHVYWYRQLPEEGLKFMVYLQKENIIDESGMPKERFSAEFPKEGPSILRIQQVVRGDSAAYFCASSLSGSTDTQYFGPGTRLTVL.

The chain combines TRBV7-9 with TRBJ1-3; 8 bases align to TRBD1. J lost 11 bases, V lost 4 bases, and 4 bases had no gene match. The CDR3 consists of 12 residues. Germline V lookup: CDR1 SEHNR, CDR2 FQNEAQ (reference sequence). Written as DNA, the CDR3 is TGTGCCAGCAGCTCACAACAGGGGGCCATATATTTT. Residues: CASSSQQGAIYF.

This chain links TRBV10-3 with TRBJ2-1, with D perhaps TRBD1 or TRBD2 (5 bases each). This CDR3 has 13 residues. The germline V gene encodes CDR1 ENHRY and CDR2 SYGVKD. Trimming cost V 10 bases and J 2 bases, with 12 bases left between them. CDR3 amino acids: CATGAGTYNEQFF. Here the CDR3 DNA reads TGTGCCACCGGGGCCGGGACCTACAATGAGCAGTTCTTC.

The V gene is TRBV5-6, the J gene TRBJ1-2; D is ambiguous. V was clipped by 4 bases and J by 2 bases, with 15 bases between them. This CDR3 has 15 amino acids. Germline-derived CDR1 and CDR2 are SGHDT and YYEEEE. The CDR3 sequence: CASSPGGGMNYGYTF. The CDR3 DNA reads TGTGCCAGCAGCCCGGGCGGAGGCATGAACTATGGCTACACCTTC.

V gene TRBV7-6 combines with J gene TRBJ2-5; tentatively, D is TRBD1 or TRBD2 (5 bases each). V was pared by 0 bases and J by 3 bases, with 11 bases between. Germline-derived CDR1 and CDR2 are SGHVS and FNYEAQ. CDR3 length: 15 residues. The CDR3 loop is CASSLASGAKETQYF. For the CDR3, the DNA is TGTGCCAGCAGCTTAGCATCCGGGGCTAAAGAGACCCAGTACTTC.

The gene calls are TRBV6-5 and TRBJ1-1, with D tentatively TRBD1 (5 bases). Trimming removed 2 bases at V and 1 base at J, with 14 bases between. The CDR3 extends over 16 amino acids. CDR1 is MNHEY and CDR2 is SVGAGI in the germline V gene. The CDR3 region has the DNA TGTGCCAGCAGTTACCCAGGGCGGGCGGGGAACACTGAAGCTTTCTTT. As protein: CASSYPGRAGNTEAFF.

This chain links TRBV28 with TRBJ2-5; TRBD1 aligns across 9 bases. The trim removed 8 bases at V and 5 bases at J, leaving 9 bases unmatched. Germline CDR1 reads MDHEN; CDR2 reads SYDVKM. The CDR3 runs 14 residues. The CDR3 DNA is TGTGCCAGCGCTGACGGGACAGGGAGTGAGACCCAGTACTTC. Protein product: CASADGTGSETQYF.

This clone was seen only once. The gene calls are TRBV28 and TRBJ1-1; the D is unclear. Looked up from germline, CDR1 is MDHEN and CDR2 is SYDVKM. The CDR3 runs 11 residues. Trimming took 5 bases from V and 4 from J, leaving 5 bases between them. CDR3 in DNA: TGTGCCAGCAGTCTCAGCACTGAAGCTTTCTTT. Its protein product is CASSLSTEAFF.

CDR3 sequence reads: CASSRQNGGTDTQYF. CDR3 bases: TGTGCCAGCAGCCGCCAGAACGGGGGCACAGATACGCAGTATTTT. The chain is built from TRBV7-2 and TRBJ2-3, with D possibly being TRBD2 (5 bases). The CDR3 sequence is 15 residues long. The germline gives CDR1 SGHTA, CDR2 FQGNSA. Trimming stripped 5 bases from V and 1 base from J, with 13 bases between.

V gene TRBV10-2 combines with J gene TRBJ1-5; possibly TRBD1 for D (6 bases). Germline V gene data show CDR1 as WSHSY and CDR2 as SAAADI. This CDR3 has 14 amino acids. The V end was cut by 8 bases, the J end by 5 bases, with 16 bases between. The CDR3 DNA follows: TGCGCCAGCCGGTCACAGGGATTTTATCAGCCCCAGCATTTT. Its translation: CASRSQGFYQPQHF.

This clone was observed a few times. This CDR3 is CASSQDLSASGANVLTF. The CDR3 coding sequence is TGCGCCAGCAGCCAAGATCTCTCAGCCTCTGGGGCCAACGTCCTGACTTTC. J is TRBJ2-6 and V is TRBV4-3, with no clear D. This CDR3 has 17 amino acids. Trimming cost V 0 bases and J 0 bases, with 9 bases left between them. Germline-derived CDR1 and CDR2 are LGHNA and YSLEER.

V gene TRBV7-3 combines with J gene TRBJ1-1; D remains ambiguous. V shed 2 bases and J shed 0 bases, with 10 bases lying between them. Germline-derived CDR1 and CDR2 are SGHTA and FQGTGA. CDR3 size: 15 residues. This CDR3 is CASSLVAEVNTEAFF. The CDR3 DNA follows: TGTGCCAGCAGCTTAGTGGCAGAGGTGAACACTGAAGCTTTCTTT.

The sample holds one count of this clone. This chain uses TRBV5-1 with TRBJ2-3, with 12 positions matching TRBD2. V trimming: 4 bases; J trimming: 2 bases; junction bases outside the gene matches: 5. This CDR3 region has 16 residues. CDR1 is SGHRS and CDR2 is YFSETQ in the germline V gene. The CDR3, as DNA: TGCGCCAGCAGCCCAAGGACTAGCGGGAACACAGATACGCAGTATTTT. Its protein product is CASSPRTSGNTDTQYF.

This clone was counted a single time. In nucleotides, the CDR3 is TGTGCCAGCAGCATGGCGGCAGTCTACGAGCAGTACTTC. It translates to CASSMAAVYEQYF. This sequence joins TRBV7-8 and TRBJ2-7; the D is unclear. V dropped 5 bases and J dropped 3 bases, with 11 bases sitting between them. Germline-derived CDR1 and CDR2 are SGHVS and FQNEAQ. The CDR3 contains 13 residues.

The chain has TRBV4-3 and TRBJ1-2; 9 positions agree with TRBD1. Germline values: CDR1 LGHNA, CDR2 YSLEER. The CDR3 consists of 16 residues. V lost 3 bases and J lost 4; bases outside the gene matches: 9. CDR3 sequence reads: CASSQVTGTGPYGYTF. CDR3 nucleotide sequence: TGCGCCAGCAGCCAGGTGACCGGGACAGGGCCCTATGGCTACACCTTC.

V gene TRBV18 combines with J gene TRBJ1-4; D unclear. The V and J ends lost 2 bases and 8 bases respectively, with 9 bases between them. CDR1 is KGHSH and CDR2 is LQKENI in the germline V gene. The CDR3 loop spans 13 amino acids. The CDR3 reads CASSPGIREKLFF. CDR3 DNA sequence: TGTGCCAGCTCACCAGGGATTAGGGAAAAACTGTTTTTT.

This rearrangement joins TRBV5-4 to TRBJ2-2; the D is unclear. This CDR3 is 14 amino acids long. With 6 bases removed from V and 0 bases from J, the gap between germline ends came to 9 bases. Germline loops: CDR1 SGHNT, CDR2 YYREEE (reference sequence). CDR3: CASTRWANTGELFF. The CDR3 nucleotides read TGTGCCAGCACCCGTTGGGCGAACACCGGGGAGCTGTTTTTT.

This clone was detected only a few times. The chain carries TRBV6-1 and TRBJ2-2; D remains unclear. The V gene lost 0 bases and the J gene lost 6 bases, with 5 bases spanning the gap. Germline V CDR1 and CDR2: MNHNS, SASEGT. This CDR3 spans 13 amino acids. The chain's CDR3 is CASSEALAGELFF. The CDR3 coding sequence is TGTGCCAGCAGTGAAGCGCTTGCCGGGGAGCTGTTTTTT.

The rearrangement uses TRBV7-2 and TRBJ2-5; perhaps D is TRBD1 or TRBD2 (6 bases each). The CDR3 contains 14 residues. V lost 3 bases and J lost 5, with 13 bases in between. In germline, CDR1 is SGHTA, CDR2 FQGNSA. CDR3 bases: TGTGCCAGCAGCTTTGGGGGGCTGGGGGAGACCCAGTACTTC. As protein: CASSFGGLGETQYF. The full variable domain, with the rest looked up from reference TRBV7-2 and TRBJ2-5, is GAGVSQSPSNKVTEKGKDVELRCDPISGHTALYWYRQSLGQGLEFLIYFQGNSAPDKSGLPSDRFSAERTGGSVSTLTIQRTQQEDSAVYLCASSFGGLGETQYFGPGTRLLVL.

This chain connects TRBV14 to TRBJ2-6, with 11 bases identical to TRBD1. There are 17 residues in the CDR3. Germline loops: CDR1 SGHDN, CDR2 FVKESK. Trimming removed 4 bases from V and 4 bases from J; junction bases left unmatched: 6. CDR3 protein: CASSLGQGAMGANVLTF. In DNA form, the CDR3 reads TGTGCCAGCAGCCTAGGACAGGGGGCTATGGGGGCCAACGTCCTGACTTTC.

This clone was observed a handful of times. The V gene is TRBV5-1, the J gene TRBJ2-3; no clear D. Trimming left V 0 bases short and J 5 bases short, with 10 bases between. Germline lookup yields CDR1 SGHRS and CDR2 YFSETQ. The CDR3 sequence is 14 residues long. CDR3 nucleotide sequence: TGCGCCAGCAGCTTGGCGGCTATGGGAGATACGCAGTATTTT. Residues: CASSLAAMGDTQYF. The variable domain in full, with the rest retrieved from reference TRBV5-1 and TRBJ2-3, is KAGVTQTPRYLIKTRGQQVTLSCSPISGHRSVSWYQQTPGQGLQFLFEYFSETQRNKGNFPGRFSGRQFSNSRSEMNVSTLELGDSALYLCASSLAAMGDTQYFGPGTRLTVL.